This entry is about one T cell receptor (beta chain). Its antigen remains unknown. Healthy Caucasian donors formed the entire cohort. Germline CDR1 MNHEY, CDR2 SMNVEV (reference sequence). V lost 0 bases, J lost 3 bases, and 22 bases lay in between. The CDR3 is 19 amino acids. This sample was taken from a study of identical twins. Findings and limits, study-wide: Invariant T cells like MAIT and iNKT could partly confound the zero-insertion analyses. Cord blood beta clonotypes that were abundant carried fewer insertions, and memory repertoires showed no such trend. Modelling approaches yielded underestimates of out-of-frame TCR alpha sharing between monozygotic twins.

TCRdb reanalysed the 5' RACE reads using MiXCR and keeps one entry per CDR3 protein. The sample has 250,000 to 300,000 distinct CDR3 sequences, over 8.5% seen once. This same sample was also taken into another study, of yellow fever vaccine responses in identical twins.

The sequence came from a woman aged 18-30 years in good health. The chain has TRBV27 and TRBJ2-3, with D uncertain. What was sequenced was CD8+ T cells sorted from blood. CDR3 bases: TGTGCCAGCAGTTTATCCCCCCCGGTGGCCTGGTCGAGAACAGATACGCAGTATTTT. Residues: CASSLSPPVAWSRTDTQYF.